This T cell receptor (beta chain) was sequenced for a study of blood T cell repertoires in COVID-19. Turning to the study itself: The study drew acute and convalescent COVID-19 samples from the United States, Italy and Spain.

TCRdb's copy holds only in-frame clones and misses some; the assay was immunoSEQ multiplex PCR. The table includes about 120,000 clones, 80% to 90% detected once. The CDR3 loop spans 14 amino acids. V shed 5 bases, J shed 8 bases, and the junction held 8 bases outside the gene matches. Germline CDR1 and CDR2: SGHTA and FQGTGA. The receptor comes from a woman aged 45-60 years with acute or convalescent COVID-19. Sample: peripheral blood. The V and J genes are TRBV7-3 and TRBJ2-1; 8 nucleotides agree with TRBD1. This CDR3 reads CASSPGTGGYEQFF. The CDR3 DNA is TGTGCCAGCAGCCCAGGGACAGGAGGGTATGAGCAGTTCTTC.